Each of the 7 T cell receptor beta chains below was sequenced from the same sample in a study of CD8+ T cells in alopecia areata. Treatment specified: oral pan-JAK inhibitor, 5-10 mg twice daily. Following RNA extraction, reverse transcription yielded cDNA that acted as the sequencing template. The data were produced by immunoSEQ multiplex PCR, yet TCRdb's version contains in-frame clones alone and is incomplete. The table records around 180,000 clones, under 80% of them present only once. Source: CD4+ T cells sorted from blood, taken around week 50, from a patient treated with tofacitinib. All receptors come from a human donor with alopecia areata.

CDR3 nucleotides: TGTGCCAGCAGGGGTTTTGAAGAGACCCAGTACTTC. It specifies CASRGFEETQYF. This rearrangement joins TRBV27 to TRBJ2-5; D is ambiguous. The CDR3 loop spans 12 amino acids. Trimming pared 6 bases from V and 3 bases from J, leaving 8 bases between. Germline assignment: CDR1 MNHEY and CDR2 SMNVEV (reference sequence).

This chain joins TRBV27 and TRBJ2-7; 8 nucleotides align to TRBD2. Germline V lookup: CDR1 MNHEY, CDR2 SMNVEV (reference sequence). With V trimmed by 5 bases and J by 2 bases, 11 bases remained unmatched. CDR3 length: 16 residues. CDR3 DNA: TGTGCCAGCAGTACCTTGCTGCGGGGGGTCCCCTACGAGCAGTACTTC. Protein sequence: CASSTLLRGVPYEQYF.

This chain connects TRBV30 to TRBJ1-2; 7 nucleotides line up with TRBD1. V lost 1 base, J lost 8 bases, and 4 bases stayed unmatched. CDR1 and CDR2 from the germline V gene are GTSNPN and SVGIG (reference sequence). There are 12 residues in the CDR3. The CDR3 spells CAWSADRDGYTF. The CDR3 DNA follows: TGTGCCTGGAGTGCCGACAGGGACGGCTACACCTTC.

The gene calls are TRBV7-3 and TRBJ2-3; TRBD2 aligns across 7 bases. Germline loops: CDR1 SGHTA, CDR2 FQGTGA. The V segment lost 0 bases and the J segment 8 bases; nucleotides outside the gene matches: 14. This CDR3 has 17 amino acids. DNA of the CDR3: TGTGCCAGCAGCTTAACAGTAGTAGGAAGCGGGGAGGGTACGCAGTATTTT. It is translated as CASSLTVVGSGEGTQYF.

This sequence joins TRBV29-1 and TRBJ2-4, with TRBD1 matching 8 bases. V gave up 7 bases and J gave up 6 bases; unmatched junction bases: 5. From germline, CDR1 is SQVTM and CDR2 ANQGSEA. The length of the CDR3 is 12 residues. Here the CDR3 reads CSAAGQGNIQYF. CDR3 DNA: TGCAGCGCCGCCGGACAGGGAAACATTCAGTACTTC.

This rearrangement joins TRBV27 to TRBJ1-1; D is undetermined. CDR3 length: 13 residues. In germline, CDR1 is MNHEY, CDR2 SMNVEV (reference sequence). Trimming removed 3 bases at V and 1 base at J, with 6 bases between. CDR3 DNA: TGTGCCAGCAGTTTGGACGGGAACACTGAAGCTTTCTTT. Translating it yields CASSLDGNTEAFF.

The chain combines TRBV30 with TRBJ2-7, with TRBD1 as a possible D gene (5 bases). CDR1 is GTSNPN, CDR2 SVGIG, per germline (reference sequence). V was cut by 5 bases and J by 0 bases, with 14 bases left in between. The CDR3 sequence is 14 residues long. DNA for the CDR3: TGTGCCTGGGGACACTCCCTGAGCTCCTACGAGCAGTACTTC. This translates into CAWGHSLSSYEQYF.